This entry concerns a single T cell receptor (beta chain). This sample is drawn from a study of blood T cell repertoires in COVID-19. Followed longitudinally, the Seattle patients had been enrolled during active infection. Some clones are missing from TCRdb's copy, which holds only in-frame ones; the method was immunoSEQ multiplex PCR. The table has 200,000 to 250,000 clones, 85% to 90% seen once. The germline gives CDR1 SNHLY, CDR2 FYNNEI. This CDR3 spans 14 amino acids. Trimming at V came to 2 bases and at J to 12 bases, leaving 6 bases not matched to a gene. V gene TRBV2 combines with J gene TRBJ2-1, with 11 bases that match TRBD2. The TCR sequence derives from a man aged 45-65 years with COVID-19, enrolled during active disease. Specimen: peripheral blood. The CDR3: CASSETSGSGGQFF. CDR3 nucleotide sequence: TGTGCCAGCAGTGAAACTAGCGGGAGCGGGGGGCAGTTCTTC.